The 32 T cell receptor beta chains listed next were all sequenced from one sample in a study of PD-L1 blockade in urothelial cancer. Measured with immunoSEQ multiplex PCR; TCRdb has only the in-frame clones, and not every one. This table has 55,000 to 80,000 clones, about 86% appearing once. Specified time point: pretreatment peripheral blood. The source was PBMCs, collected around atezolizumab (anti-PD-L1) treatment. The origin of the receptors is a man between 60 and 75 years old with urothelial cancer.

V usage is TRBV6-1 and J usage is TRBJ1-5; no firm D call. From germline, CDR1 is MNHNS and CDR2 SASEGT. V dropped 6 bases and J dropped 2 bases, with 14 bases sitting between them. The CDR3 is 15 amino acids. The CDR3 DNA follows: TGTGCCAGCAGGGATGCGGGCGCGGGCAATCAGCCCCAGCATTTT. Translating gives CASRDAGAGNQPQHF.

This chain connects TRBV9 to TRBJ2-2; possible D gene TRBD1, 6 bases. The CDR3 is 16 amino acids. V gave up 3 bases and J gave up 1 base, with 13 bases separating them. CDR1 and CDR2 from the germline V gene are SGDLS and YYNGEE. This chain's CDR3 is CASSAQGLGNTGELFF. For the CDR3, the DNA is TGTGCCAGCAGCGCACAGGGTTTAGGGAACACCGGGGAGCTGTTTTTT.

CDR3 in amino acids: CASSPPGQSNQPQHF. CDR3 nucleotides: TGTGCCAGCAGCCCGCCGGGACAGAGCAATCAGCCCCAGCATTTT. The J gene is TRBJ1-5, the V gene TRBV5-8; TRBD1 agrees at 7 bases. CDR1 and CDR2 from the germline V gene are SGHTS and YDEGEE. CDR3 length: 15 residues. The V gene end was trimmed by 4 bases and the J gene end by 1 base; junction bases not matched to a gene: 5.

The chain joins TRBV5-8 to TRBJ2-1; 9 nucleotides match TRBD2. V trimming: 1 base; J trimming: 4 bases; junction bases outside the gene matches: 6. Germline V gene data show CDR1 as SGHTS and CDR2 as YDEGEE. There are 16 residues in the CDR3. CDR3 DNA sequence: TGTGCCAGCAGCTTGTTGACTAGCGGACCATACAATGAGCAGTTCTTC. This gives the protein CASSLLTSGPYNEQFF.

J is TRBJ2-7 and V is TRBV6-1; 9 positions agree with TRBD2. This CDR3 has 15 residues. V lost 7 bases and J lost 0; bases outside the gene matches: 7. CDR1 and CDR2 from the germline V gene are MNHNS and SASEGT. CDR3 DNA: TGTGCCAGCAAGGCCAGCGGGGGGCCCTCCTACGAGCAGTACTTC. It is translated as CASKASGGPSYEQYF.

The V gene is TRBV4-3, the J gene TRBJ2-1; TRBD2 might be the D (5 bases). The CDR3 is 15 amino acids. V lost 0 bases, J lost 3 bases, and 9 bases lay in between. CDR1 LGHNA and CDR2 YSLEER come from the germline V gene. CDR3 amino acids: CASSQDVDFYNEQFF. CDR3 DNA: TGCGCCAGCAGCCAAGATGTGGACTTCTACAATGAGCAGTTCTTC.

The chain uses TRBV5-1 and TRBJ1-4; 8 bases line up with TRBD1. J was trimmed by 2 bases and V by 4 bases; bases with no gene match: 4. Germline assignment: CDR1 SGHRS and CDR2 YFSETQ. The CDR3 is 15 amino acids. The CDR3 DNA sequence: TGCGCCAGCAGCACCGACAGGGGCACTAATGAAAAACTGTTTTTT. As protein: CASSTDRGTNEKLFF.

The chain couples TRBV7-3 to TRBJ1-1; perhaps TRBD1 as D (5 bases). The CDR3 consists of 13 residues. Germline loops: CDR1 SGHTA, CDR2 FQGTGA. Trimming removed 3 bases at V and 4 bases at J, with 9 bases between. The CDR3 here is CASSFGAGTEAFF. Written as DNA, the CDR3 is TGTGCCAGCAGCTTTGGGGCCGGCACTGAAGCTTTCTTT.

This chain uses TRBV7-9 with TRBJ2-5; 8 bases align to TRBD2. Trimming removed 0 bases from V and 0 bases from J; junction bases left unmatched: 9. CDR1 is SEHNR, CDR2 FQNEAQ, per germline (reference sequence). The CDR3 totals 18 residues. The CDR3 coding sequence is TGTGCCAGCAGCTTAGCGTCCGGGGGGGCCCCGTACCAAGAGACCCAGTACTTC. Protein: CASSLASGGAPYQETQYF.

The chain has TRBV7-2 and TRBJ1-6; D possibly corresponds to TRBD1 (5 bases). CDR1 SGHTA and CDR2 FQGNSA come from the germline V gene. The CDR3 is made up of 15 amino acids. Trimming removed 1 base at V and 9 bases at J, with 13 bases between. In DNA, the CDR3 is TGTGCCAGCAGCTTAGGGGGGGGGTTCGGTTCACCCCTCCACTTT. Translating gives CASSLGGGFGSPLHF.

CDR3 residues: CASSLVSFHAGNTIYF. The CDR3 DNA reads as TGTGCCAGCAGCTTAGTTAGTTTTCATGCTGGAAACACCATATATTTT. The gene calls are TRBV7-2 and TRBJ1-3; D is undetermined. V lost 1 base and J 2 bases, leaving 12 bases between the germline ends. The V gene's germline CDR1 is SGHTA and CDR2 FQGNSA. The CDR3 covers 16 residues.

The chain recombines TRBV7-2 with TRBJ2-3; 7 bases map to TRBD2. CDR1 and CDR2 from the germline V gene are SGHTA and FQGNSA. The CDR3 is 14 residues long. Losses at the gene ends were 5 bases for V and 4 bases for J; bases not matched to a gene: 6. CDR3: CASSPSGRSDTQYF. The DNA for the CDR3 is TGTGCCAGCAGCCCTAGCGGAAGGTCAGATACGCAGTATTTT.

The chain uses TRBV5-1 and TRBJ2-3; 9 nucleotides agree with TRBD2. The germline V gene encodes CDR1 SGHRS and CDR2 YFSETQ. V was clipped by 4 bases and J by 3 bases; unmatched bases: 6. This CDR3 region has 15 residues. The CDR3 DNA reads TGCGCCAGCAGCCCAAACGGACTAGCGACAGATACGCAGTATTTT. It yields the protein CASSPNGLATDTQYF.

The V call is TRBV7-9, the J call TRBJ2-7; 7 bases are shared with TRBD1. The CDR3 covers 15 residues. The ends lost 0 bases at V and 6 bases at J; junction bases unmatched: 8. Germline V gene lookup returns CDR1 SEHNR and CDR2 FQNEAQ (reference sequence). CDR3 nucleotide sequence: TGTGCCAGCAGCTTAGCTCCAGGGGGTAGAGGCGAGCAGTACTTC. Translation gives CASSLAPGGRGEQYF.

The chain links TRBV4-1 to TRBJ1-1; tentative D call: TRBD1 (6 bases). Trimming pared 4 bases from V and 1 base from J, leaving 16 bases between. This CDR3 contains 16 residues. Germline V gene data show CDR1 as MGHRA and CDR2 as YSYEKL. The CDR3 DNA sequence: TGCGCCAGCAGCCCGCAGATTCCACAGGGGAACACTGAAGCTTTCTTT. Translating it yields CASSPQIPQGNTEAFF.

The V gene is TRBV6-5, the J gene TRBJ2-1; no firm D call. CDR1 MNHEY and CDR2 SVGAGI come from the germline V gene. V lost 4 bases to trimming and J lost 9 bases, with 10 bases between them. The CDR3 contains 12 residues. The CDR3 loop is CASSSISGEQFF. The CDR3, as DNA: TGTGCCAGCAGTTCCATCTCGGGTGAGCAGTTCTTC.

The rearrangement links TRBV6-1 to TRBJ1-4; TRBD1 matches at 7 bases. Trimming cost V 3 bases and J 1 base; bases outside gene matches: 2. Germline CDR1 MNHNS, CDR2 SASEGT. The CDR3 totals 15 residues. CDR3 region: CASSDPGGTNEKLFF. The DNA for the CDR3 is TGTGCCAGCAGTGACCCAGGGGGAACTAATGAAAAACTGTTTTTT.

The rearrangement links TRBV10-2 to TRBJ2-3; 10 bases are shared with TRBD1. This CDR3 is built from 14 residues. The V and J ends lost 6 bases and 0 bases, in that order; junction bases with no gene match: 0. Germline V lookup: CDR1 WSHSY, CDR2 SAAADI. The CDR3 DNA is TGCGCCAGCAGGGGACAGGGGAGCACAGATACGCAGTATTTT. Translating gives CASRGQGSTDTQYF.

The J gene is TRBJ2-7, the V gene TRBV29-1; the match to TRBD1 covers 7 bases. The V segment lost 7 bases and the J segment 5 bases; nucleotides outside the gene matches: 8. The germline V gene encodes CDR1 SQVTM and CDR2 ANQGSEA. The CDR3 length is 12 residues. This CDR3 is CSAQQGFDEQYF. CDR3 coding DNA: TGCAGCGCCCAACAGGGGTTCGACGAGCAGTACTTC.

The chain recombines TRBV4-1 with TRBJ2-1, with TRBD2 matching over 12 bases. The germline V gene has CDR1 MGHRA and CDR2 YSYEKL. This CDR3 region has 16 residues. Trimming removed 4 bases from V and 8 bases from J; junction bases left unmatched: 9. DNA for the CDR3: TGCGCCAGCAGCCGAAGGACTAGCGGGAAGGGCGATGAGCAGTTCTTC. Translating it yields CASSRRTSGKGDEQFF.

This chain joins TRBV7-6 and TRBJ2-3, with TRBD1 identical over 8 bases. Germline trimming cut 7 bases from V and 4 bases from J; bases unmatched to any gene: 10. Germline CDR1 reads SGHVS; CDR2 reads FNYEAQ. This CDR3 comprises 15 residues. The CDR3 sequence: CASTRQGSRADTQYF. Here the CDR3 DNA reads TGTGCCAGCACTCGACAGGGGAGTAGGGCAGATACGCAGTATTTT.

The gene calls are TRBV11-3 and TRBJ2-1; 7 bases line up with TRBD2. V lost 4 bases, J lost 7 bases, and 16 bases stayed unmatched. CDR1 SGHNT and CDR2 YENEEA come from the germline V gene. The CDR3 covers 17 residues. The CDR3 loop reads CASSYGTNINLPNEQFF. CDR3 in DNA: TGTGCCAGCAGCTACGGGACTAACATAAACCTTCCGAATGAGCAGTTCTTC.

The V and J genes are TRBV15 and TRBJ1-1, with D perhaps TRBD1 (5 bases). CDR3 length: 14 amino acids. Germline CDR1 is LNHNV and CDR2 is YYDKDF (reference sequence). V lost 6 bases to trimming and J lost 2 bases, with 13 bases between them. CDR3 residues: CATSRLGGNTEAFF. The CDR3 nucleotides read TGTGCCACCAGTCGACTCGGGGGTAACACTGAAGCTTTCTTT.

The chain is built from TRBV6-1 and TRBJ2-3, with D perhaps matching TRBD2 (6 bases). Germline assignment: CDR1 MNHNS and CDR2 SASEGT. V was cut by 6 bases and J by 5 bases, with 12 bases left in between. The CDR3 runs to 13 residues. The DNA of the CDR3 is TGTGCCAGCAGCTACCTAGCGAGAGATACGCAGTATTTT. Translating gives CASSYLARDTQYF.

The chain links TRBV5-1 to TRBJ2-1; D is possibly TRBD2 (7 bases). The CDR3 contains 14 residues. Germline-derived CDR1 and CDR2 are SGHRS and YFSETQ. Between the trimmed V and J ends, which lost 4 bases and 7 bases, there was a span of 15 bases. For the CDR3, the DNA is TGCGCCAGCAGCCCACGGGGGGCGGAGAATGAGCAGTTCTTC. Its protein product is CASSPRGAENEQFF.

The rearrangement links TRBV5-1 to TRBJ1-2; possibly TRBD1 for D (5 bases). Germline V gene sequence: CDR1 SGHRS, CDR2 YFSETQ. CDR3 length: 15 amino acids. V was cut by 0 bases and J by 2 bases, with 11 bases left in between. In nucleotides, the CDR3 is TGCGCCAGCAGCTTGGGAGGGGAGGGAAACTATGGCTACACCTTC. Amino acid sequence: CASSLGGEGNYGYTF.

Here the CDR3 DNA reads TGTGCCAGCAGTTATTCGGGGGGCCGAAACACCGGGGAGCTGTTTTTT. Translating it yields CASSYSGGRNTGELFF. V gene TRBV6-5 combines with J gene TRBJ2-2; TRBD2 might be the D (7 bases). V lost 3 bases and J 2 bases, leaving 13 bases between the germline ends. Germline V gene sequence: CDR1 MNHEY, CDR2 SVGAGI. The CDR3 is made up of 16 amino acids.

This clone has a single count. The genes are TRBV5-1 and TRBJ2-5; no clear D. The J call may be faulty, since TRBJ2-7 better matches the DNA end. This CDR3 is built from 15 residues. Germline lookup yields CDR1 SGHRS and CDR2 YFSETQ. CDR3 DNA sequence: TGCGCCAGCAGCTTGGCTCTGGGCTGGGGCTACGAGCAGTACTTC. Translated: CASSLALGWGYEQYF.

This CDR3 is CASRSDRVYGYTF. The CDR3 region has the DNA TGTGCCAGCAGATCAGACAGGGTCTATGGCTACACCTTC. The gene calls are TRBV7-2 and TRBJ1-2, with 7 bases identical to TRBD1. The CDR3 spans 13 residues. Germline loops: CDR1 SGHTA, CDR2 FQGNSA. The V gene end was trimmed by 6 bases and the J gene end by 4 bases; junction bases not matched to a gene: 5.

The chain uses TRBV2 and TRBJ1-2; weak D call: TRBD1 (5 bases). Germline V gene data show CDR1 as SNHLY and CDR2 as FYNNEI. Trimming removed 6 bases from V and 5 bases from J, with 10 bases in between. CDR3 length equals 12 residues. CDR3 loop: CASRSDRYGYTF. In DNA, the CDR3 is TGTGCCAGCAGATCCGACAGATATGGCTACACCTTC.

This clone was found a few times. The chain uses TRBV19 and TRBJ1-1; 9 bases map to TRBD1. Germline CDR1 reads LNHDA; CDR2 reads SQIVND (reference sequence). The CDR3 length is 16 residues. The trim removed 4 bases at V and 2 bases at J, leaving 8 bases unmatched. CDR3 coding DNA: TGTGCCAGTAGTACCACAGGGGGCGGGAGAAACACTGAAGCTTTCTTT. This sequence encodes CASSTTGGGRNTEAFF.

V and J are TRBV6-5 and TRBJ2-7, with D maybe TRBD1 (5 bases). Germline V gives CDR1 MNHEY, CDR2 SVGAGI. Trimming took 0 bases from V and 3 from J, leaving 9 bases between them. This CDR3 has 14 amino acids. In DNA form, the CDR3 reads TGTGCCAGCAGTTACTCCATCAGGGTCTACGAGCAGTACTTC. The encoded protein is CASSYSIRVYEQYF.